What follows are 6 T cell receptor beta chains derived from one specimen sequenced in a study of shared clonotypes between healthy human individuals. The method was immunoSEQ multiplex PCR; TCRdb's version includes in-frame clones alone and lacks a portion of them. The sample contains 2 million to 2.5 million clones, 90% to 96% of which appear only once. Sequenced material: naive CD4+ T cells sorted from blood. Stated subset: CD45RA+ positively selected. The receptors were sampled from a man between 18 and 35 years old in good health.

The rearrangement uses TRBV7-9 and TRBJ2-7; the D gene is possibly TRBD1 (6 bases). The CDR3 loop spans 11 amino acids. V lost 10 bases and J lost 2, with 9 bases in between. CDR1 is SEHNR, CDR2 FQNEAQ, per germline (reference sequence). As DNA, the CDR3 is TGTGCCACCGAGGGGGCCTACGAGCAGTACTTC. This translates into CATEGAYEQYF.

V is TRBV30 and J is TRBJ1-1; D is uncertain. This CDR3 region has 13 residues. The ends were cut back, 2 bases at V and 0 bases at J, with 7 bases in the middle. The germline V gene has CDR1 GTSNPN and CDR2 SVGIG (reference sequence). The CDR3 spells CAWSRRLNTEAFF. The CDR3 DNA reads TGTGCCTGGAGTAGGAGGTTGAACACTGAAGCTTTCTTT.

This clone has just a few counts. V usage is TRBV28 and J usage is TRBJ1-5, with 9 bases aligning to TRBD1. V shed 4 bases and J 7 bases; nucleotides not matched to a gene: 5. There are 14 residues in the CDR3. The V gene's germline CDR1 is MDHEN and CDR2 SYDVKM. CDR3 sequence (DNA): TGTGCCAGCAGTTGGGGGACAGGGCTACAGCCCCAGCATTTT. It yields the protein CASSWGTGLQPQHF.

The chain couples TRBV29-1 to TRBJ1-3, with a weak D call TRBD1 (5 bases). V shed 3 bases and J shed 1 base, with 7 bases lying between them. From germline, CDR1 is SQVTM and CDR2 ANQGSEA. This CDR3 is 13 amino acids long. The CDR3 reads CSVEEGSGNTIYF. The CDR3 nucleotides are TGCAGCGTTGAGGAGGGGTCTGGAAACACCATATATTTT.

The chain joins TRBV5-4 to TRBJ1-6; D is undetermined. Germline CDR1 and CDR2: SGHNT and YYREEE (reference sequence). V gave up 10 bases and J gave up 3 bases, with 17 bases separating them. CDR3 length: 15 amino acids. DNA for the CDR3: TGTGCCGCCAACGATCAGGCGCACTATAATTCACCCCTCCACTTT. It codes for CAANDQAHYNSPLHF.

The genes are TRBV29-1 and TRBJ2-7, with 7 bases matching TRBD2. Germline CDR1 and CDR2: SQVTM and ANQGSEA. V shed 3 bases and J 0 bases; nucleotides not matched to a gene: 2. The CDR3 loop spans 13 amino acids. Here the CDR3 reads CSVEGGDSYEQYF. The DNA for the CDR3 is TGCAGCGTTGAGGGGGGGGACTCCTACGAGCAGTACTTC.